These 10 T cell receptor beta chains were all obtained from the same sample, sequenced in a study of CD8+ T cells in alopecia areata. Treatment defined: oral pan-JAK inhibitor, 5-10 mg twice daily. RNA was isolated and reverse transcribed to cDNA, the sequencing template. The protocol was immunoSEQ multiplex PCR, while the TCRdb copy is restricted to in-frame clones and leaves out a portion. The sample records over 150,000 clones, less than 70% being singletons. The sample was CD8+ T cells sorted from blood, taken at week 24, from a patient treated with tofacitinib. The receptors stem from a human donor with alopecia areata.

V and J are TRBV6-6 and TRBJ1-1, with unresolved D. The CDR3 has 14 residues. V lost 2 bases and J lost 6, with 13 bases in between. Looked up from germline, CDR1 is MNHNY and CDR2 is SVGAGI (reference sequence). The CDR3 spells CASSYASRLPEAFF. For the CDR3, the DNA is TGTGCCAGCAGTTACGCTTCGAGGCTCCCTGAAGCTTTCTTT.

The CDR3 sequence is CASISQGNTEAFF. CDR3 nucleotide sequence: TGTGCCAGTATTAGTCAGGGGAACACTGAAGCTTTCTTT. The rearrangement uses TRBV19 and TRBJ1-1, with D tentatively TRBD1 (5 bases). The germline V gene encodes CDR1 LNHDA and CDR2 SQIVND (reference sequence). This CDR3 has 13 residues. With 7 bases removed from V and 1 base from J, the gap between germline ends came to 10 bases.

V is TRBV5-1 and J is TRBJ2-1, with a weak D call TRBD2 (6 bases). The length of the CDR3 is 16 residues. Per germline, CDR1 SGHRS and CDR2 YFSETQ. V dropped 0 bases and J dropped 0 bases, with 10 bases sitting between them. CDR3 DNA sequence: TGCGCCAGCAGCTTGGGGAGGGGTCCCTCCTACAATGAGCAGTTCTTC. Its translation is CASSLGRGPSYNEQFF.

This chain links TRBV7-6 with TRBJ2-7; weak D call: TRBD1 (7 bases). CDR3 length equals 14 residues. CDR1 and CDR2 (germline): SGHVS, FNYEAQ. Trimming pared 1 base from V and 5 bases from J, leaving 12 bases between. CDR3 coding DNA: TGTGCCAGCAGCTTAGGACAGGGAGGCGACGAGCAGTACTTC. This translates into CASSLGQGGDEQYF.

The rearrangement joins TRBV19 to TRBJ1-2, with D uncertain. This CDR3 is built from 14 residues. Between the trimmed V and J ends, which lost 3 bases and 3 bases, there was a span of 11 bases. CDR1 and CDR2 (germline): LNHDA, SQIVND (reference sequence). The chain's CDR3 is CASSIGVEDYGYTF. In nucleotides, the CDR3 is TGTGCCAGTAGTATCGGGGTTGAGGACTATGGCTACACCTTC.

The CDR3: CATETKRSTMNTEAFF. The CDR3 DNA is TGTGCCACCGAGACGAAAAGGTCGACCATGAACACTGAAGCTTTCTTT. The chain carries TRBV19 and TRBJ1-1; D gene ambiguous. This CDR3 is built from 16 residues. Germline V gene data show CDR1 as LNHDA and CDR2 as SQIVND (reference sequence). V shed 10 bases and J shed 0 bases, with 21 bases lying between them. Together with reference TRBV19 and TRBJ1-1, the CDR3 gives the full variable domain: DGGITQSPKYLFRKEGQNVTLSCEQNLNHDAMYWYRQDPGQGLRLIYYSQIVNDFQKGDIAEGYSVSREKKESFPLTVTSAQKNPTAFYLCATETKRSTMNTEAFFGQGTRLTVV.

This clone has only a few counts. This rearrangement joins TRBV13 to TRBJ1-1; D unclear. Looked up from germline, CDR1 is PRHDT and CDR2 is FYEKMQ (reference sequence). V lost 10 bases and J 0 bases, leaving 9 bases between the germline ends. The CDR3 length is 12 residues. The CDR3 DNA follows: TGTGCCACCTGGGATCTGAACACTGAAGCTTTCTTT. Protein: CATWDLNTEAFF.

This clone was picked up a small number of times. The chain links TRBV2 to TRBJ2-3, with TRBD2 matching over 11 bases. This CDR3 is built from 15 residues. The junction had 8 bases not matched to a gene; V was cut back by 6 bases and J by 6 bases. CDR1 and CDR2 from the germline V gene are SNHLY and FYNNEI. The CDR3 sequence: CASSISGGAGDTQYF. The CDR3 nucleotides are TGTGCCAGCAGCATTAGCGGGGGGGCCGGGGATACGCAGTATTTT.

For the CDR3, the DNA is TGCGCCAGCAGCCAAGATCGGAGGGGCCACAATGAGCAGTTCTTC. Its translation is CASSQDRRGHNEQFF. V is TRBV4-3 and J is TRBJ2-1; D is possibly TRBD2 (6 bases). The CDR3 is 15 amino acids. Germline CDR1 LGHNA, CDR2 YSLEER. V was pared by 0 bases and J by 5 bases, with 11 bases between.

The gene calls are TRBV29-1 and TRBJ2-1; D gene uncertain. V lost 5 bases, J lost 7 bases, and 6 bases lay in between. Looked up from germline, CDR1 is SQVTM and CDR2 is ANQGSEA. CDR3 length: 10 residues. The CDR3 reads CSVSSNEQFF. The CDR3 DNA reads TGCAGCGTTTCCTCTAATGAGCAGTTCTTC.